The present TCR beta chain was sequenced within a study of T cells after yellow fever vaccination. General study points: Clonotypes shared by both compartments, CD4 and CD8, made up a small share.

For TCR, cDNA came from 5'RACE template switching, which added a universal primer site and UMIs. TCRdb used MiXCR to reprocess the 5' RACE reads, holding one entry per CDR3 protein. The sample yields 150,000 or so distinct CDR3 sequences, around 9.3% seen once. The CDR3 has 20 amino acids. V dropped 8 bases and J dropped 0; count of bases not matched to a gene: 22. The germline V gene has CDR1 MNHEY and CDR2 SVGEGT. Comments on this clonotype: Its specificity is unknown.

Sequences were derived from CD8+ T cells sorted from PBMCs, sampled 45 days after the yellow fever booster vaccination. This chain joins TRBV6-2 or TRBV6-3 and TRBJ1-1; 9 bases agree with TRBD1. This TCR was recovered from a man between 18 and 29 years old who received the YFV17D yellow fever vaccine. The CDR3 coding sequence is TGTGCCAGCTCTCCGGCCACGATGTTAACAGGGGGCGGCCTGAACACTGAAGCTTTCTTT. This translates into CASSPATMLTGGGLNTEAFF.